The 9 T cell receptor beta chains given below trace back to one sample, sequenced in a study of cytomegalovirus exposure and HLA in healthy donors. Sequenced by immunoSEQ multiplex PCR; TCRdb stores in-frame clones only, minus some. The sample comprises 45,000 to 70,000 clones, about nine tenths of which are singletons, and approximately 1% rests with the top ten. Input material: PBMCs. These receptor sequences come from a man younger than 30 in good health and CMV-seronegative.

The chain is built from TRBV15 and TRBJ2-5; 8 positions match TRBD1. Germline values: CDR1 LNHNV, CDR2 YYDKDF (reference sequence). J was trimmed by 4 bases and V by 0 bases; bases with no gene match: 4. The CDR3 length is 15 residues. For the CDR3, the DNA is TGTGCCACCAGCAGAGACCGAACAGGGGGAGAGACCCAGTACTTC. Its protein is CATSRDRTGGETQYF.

The chain uses TRBV14 and TRBJ1-2, with 7 nucleotides matching TRBD1. Germline CDR1 reads SGHDN; CDR2 reads FVKESK. CDR3 size: 15 residues. The J segment lost 4 bases and the V segment lost 1 base, leaving 6 bases of the junction unmatched. The CDR3 DNA is TGTGCCAGCAGCCAAGGCCAGGGGGTGGCCTATGGCTACACCTTC. Protein product: CASSQGQGVAYGYTF.

J is TRBJ2-7 and V is TRBV6-5; D is unresolved. This CDR3 is 14 amino acids long. Trimming removed 5 bases from V and 0 bases from J, with 11 bases in between. Germline CDR1 MNHEY, CDR2 SVGAGI. The CDR3 loop is CASSDDTYSYEQYF. The CDR3 nucleotides read TGTGCCAGCAGTGATGACACCTACTCCTACGAGCAGTACTTC.

This clone occurred once. The rearrangement uses TRBV30 and TRBJ2-2; TRBD2 matches at 9 bases. This CDR3 is built from 14 residues. The germline V gene has CDR1 GTSNPN and CDR2 SVGIG (reference sequence). V shed 5 bases and J 6 bases; nucleotides not matched to a gene: 7. CDR3 loop: CAWAYGTSSGELFF. The CDR3 DNA reads as TGTGCCTGGGCCTATGGGACTAGCTCCGGGGAGCTGTTTTTT. Together with reference TRBV30 and TRBJ2-2, the CDR3 gives the full variable domain: SQTIHQWPATLVQPVGSPLSLECTVEGTSNPNLYWYRQAAGRGLQLLFYSVGIGQISSEVPQNLSASRPQDRQFILSSKKLLLSDSGFYLCAWAYGTSSGELFFGEGSRLTVL.

V usage is TRBV4-1 and J usage is TRBJ2-1; a weak D match, TRBD1 (5 bases). V was clipped by 1 base and J by 4 bases, with 14 bases between them. Germline assignment: CDR1 MGHRA and CDR2 YSYEKL. CDR3 length: 16 residues. The CDR3 sequence is CASSQGLQDIYNEQFF. As DNA, the CDR3 is TGCGCCAGCAGCCAAGGCCTCCAGGACATATACAATGAGCAGTTCTTC.

The gene calls are TRBV5-1 and TRBJ2-7; 8 bases line up with TRBD1. This CDR3 has 14 amino acids. CDR1 SGHRS and CDR2 YFSETQ come from the germline V gene. V lost 3 bases, J lost 2 bases, and 4 bases stayed unmatched. This CDR3 reads CASSYRGKPYEQYF. CDR3 sequence (DNA): TGCGCCAGCAGCTACAGGGGGAAACCCTACGAGCAGTACTTC.

The chain is built from TRBV2 and TRBJ2-1, with a weak D call TRBD1 (5 bases). CDR1 is SNHLY and CDR2 is FYNNEI in the germline V gene. The CDR3 totals 13 residues. V lost 3 bases, J lost 9 bases, and 12 bases lay in between. CDR3 in DNA: TGTGCCAGCAGTGACGGCTGGGGCAGTGAGCAGTTCTTC. Protein sequence: CASSDGWGSEQFF.

The genes are TRBV5-6 and TRBJ2-3; maybe TRBD1 (6 bases). The CDR3 consists of 13 residues. Germline V gene data show CDR1 as SGHDT and CDR2 as YYEEEE. Between the trimmed V and J ends, which lost 4 bases and 14 bases, there was a span of 20 bases. CDR3 nucleotides: TGTGCCAGCAGCCGGGACACAGCCTACCCCAGGTATTTT. This codes for CASSRDTAYPRYF.

The chain couples TRBV27 to TRBJ2-3; possibly TRBD1 for D (5 bases). The V gene lost 10 bases and the J gene lost 0 bases, with 14 bases spanning the gap. There are 14 residues in the CDR3. From germline, CDR1 is MNHEY and CDR2 SMNVEV (reference sequence). Here the CDR3 reads CATAKGESTDTQYF. The CDR3 DNA sequence: TGTGCCACCGCGAAAGGGGAAAGCACAGATACGCAGTATTTT.